A single sample is the source of the 17 T cell receptor beta chains below, sequenced in a study of T cell changes during pregnancy in multiple sclerosis. Only in-frame clones appear in the TCRdb table, and some are missing; sequencing was by immunoSEQ multiplex PCR. There are tens of thousands of clones in the sample; around 93% occur only once, and roughly 3.1% lies in the top ten. The material sequenced was CD8+ T cells from peripheral blood mononuclear cells, taken in the second trimester of pregnancy. These receptor sequences come from a female donor with multiple sclerosis, enrolled in a pregnancy study.

The V and J genes are TRBV27 and TRBJ2-1; 7 bases map to TRBD1. The CDR3 length is 16 residues. The junction had 12 bases not matched to a gene; V was cut back by 6 bases and J by 4 bases. The germline V gene has CDR1 MNHEY and CDR2 SMNVEV (reference sequence). The CDR3 loop reads CASSPTPGQLYNEQFF. The DNA for the CDR3 is TGTGCCAGCAGCCCTACCCCGGGACAGTTATACAATGAGCAGTTCTTC.

V and J are TRBV27 and TRBJ1-2; 8 positions agree with TRBD1. CDR1 and CDR2 (germline): MNHEY, SMNVEV (reference sequence). The CDR3 runs 13 residues. J lost 3 bases, V lost 4 bases, and 1 base had no gene match. CDR3: CASSSDRDYGYTF. The CDR3 DNA follows: TGTGCCAGCAGTTCGGACAGGGACTATGGCTACACCTTC.

This chain links TRBV5-1 with TRBJ1-2; D possibly corresponds to TRBD1 (6 bases). Germline lookup yields CDR1 SGHRS and CDR2 YFSETQ. Trimming removed 4 bases from V and 8 bases from J, with 15 bases in between. This CDR3 is built from 13 residues. The CDR3 DNA follows: TGCGCCAGCAGCAACGACAGGTTGGGAGGCTACACCTTC. Encoded protein: CASSNDRLGGYTF.

The chain carries TRBV9 and TRBJ1-3; D possibly corresponds to TRBD1 (5 bases). Germline-derived CDR1 and CDR2 are SGDLS and YYNGEE. Between the trimmed V and J ends, which lost 3 bases and 1 base, there was a span of 11 bases. The CDR3 length is 15 residues. CDR3 sequence: CASSASGWSGNTIYF. CDR3 DNA: TGTGCCAGCAGCGCCTCAGGGTGGTCTGGAAACACCATATATTTT.

This clone occurred once. The V gene is TRBV7-9, the J gene TRBJ2-5, with D possibly being TRBD1 (6 bases). This CDR3 spans 13 amino acids. The V end was cut by 5 bases, the J end by 2 bases, with 9 bases between. The germline V gene has CDR1 SEHNR and CDR2 FQNEAQ (reference sequence). In nucleotides, the CDR3 is TGTGCCAGCAGCCCCGGGACACAAGAGACCCAGTACTTC. As protein: CASSPGTQETQYF.

The sample holds one count of this clone. V and J are TRBV7-9 and TRBJ2-7, with TRBD2 identical over 10 bases. The CDR3 consists of 14 residues. Germline V gene data show CDR1 as SEHNR and CDR2 as FQNEAQ (reference sequence). The junction had 5 bases not matched to a gene; V was cut back by 5 bases and J by 4 bases. The CDR3: CASSSSGRRYEQYF. CDR3 DNA sequence: TGTGCCAGCAGCAGTAGCGGGAGGAGGTACGAGCAGTACTTC. Looking up the rest from reference TRBV7-9 and TRBJ2-7 gives the full variable domain: DTGVSQNPRHKITKRGQNVTFRCDPISEHNRLYWYRQTLGQGPEFLTYFQNEAQLEKSRLLSDRFSAERPKGSFSTLEIQRTEQGDSAMYLCASSSSGRRYEQYFGPGTRLTVT.

The chain joins TRBV27 to TRBJ1-4; 8 nucleotides align to TRBD1. This CDR3 has 14 residues. CDR1 is MNHEY and CDR2 is SMNVEV in the germline V gene (reference sequence). The V segment lost 3 bases and the J segment 8 bases; nucleotides outside the gene matches: 5. The CDR3 reads CASSFWGDREKLFF. The CDR3 nucleotides are TGTGCCAGCAGTTTCTGGGGGGACAGGGAAAAACTGTTTTTT. Full variable domain (outside the CDR3, taken from reference TRBV27 and TRBJ1-4): EAQVTQNPRYLITVTGKKLTVTCSQNMNHEYMSWYRQDPGLGLRQIYYSMNVEVTDKGDVPEGYKVSRKEKRNFPLILESPSPNQTSLYFCASSFWGDREKLFFGSGTQLSVL.

DNA for the CDR3: TGTGCCAGCAGCCCCCGAGAGTACCCAGGCGATGAGCAGTTCTTC. Protein sequence: CASSPREYPGDEQFF. The chain uses TRBV9 and TRBJ2-1; D gene unclear. The CDR3 covers 15 residues. Trimming pared 4 bases from V and 8 bases from J, leaving 19 bases between. Germline V gene data show CDR1 as SGDLS and CDR2 as YYNGEE.

This clone has only one observation. V gene TRBV4-3 combines with J gene TRBJ1-2; D is perhaps TRBD1 (6 bases). Per the germline V gene, CDR1 is LGHNA and CDR2 is YSLEER. V dropped 1 base and J dropped 4 bases, with 13 bases sitting between them. The CDR3 has 15 residues. Here the CDR3 reads CASSQVQGGIYGYTF. The CDR3 bases are TGCGCCAGCAGCCAAGTACAGGGTGGTATCTATGGCTACACCTTC.

V and J are TRBV27 and TRBJ2-3, with D maybe TRBD2 (5 bases). From germline, CDR1 is MNHEY and CDR2 SMNVEV (reference sequence). This CDR3 has 15 amino acids. The ends were cut back, 5 bases at V and 2 bases at J, with 14 bases in the middle. CDR3 region: CASSPLRGYTDTQYF. The CDR3 nucleotides read TGTGCCAGCAGTCCCCTCCGGGGATACACAGATACGCAGTATTTT.

V and J are TRBV2 and TRBJ1-2; D remains unclear. V was pared by 2 bases and J by 4 bases, with 8 bases between. The CDR3 has 13 amino acids. Germline V gene lookup returns CDR1 SNHLY and CDR2 FYNNEI. Here the CDR3 DNA reads TGTGCCAGCAGTGAATCTAGGTTCTATGGCTACACCTTC. Protein: CASSESRFYGYTF.

This clone was detected once. The CDR3 spells CASKSGAYEQYF. The DNA for the CDR3 is TGTGCCAGCAAATCGGGAGCCTACGAGCAGTACTTC. V and J are TRBV27 and TRBJ2-7; tentative D call: TRBD2 (6 bases). The CDR3 has 12 residues. Per the germline V gene, CDR1 is MNHEY and CDR2 is SMNVEV (reference sequence). The V and J ends lost 7 bases and 2 bases respectively, with 9 bases between them.

The chain employs TRBV7-2 and TRBJ2-7, with no clear D. V was shortened by 1 base and J by 6 bases, with 13 bases between the two germline ends. The CDR3 has 14 residues. From germline, CDR1 is SGHTA and CDR2 FQGNSA. The DNA of the CDR3 is TGTGCCAGCAGCTTAGTAGGTTTGGGCACCGAGCAGTACTTC. Protein: CASSLVGLGTEQYF.

The rearrangement joins TRBV11-2 to TRBJ2-1; weak D call: TRBD1 (5 bases). Deletions cut 1 base from V and 9 bases from J, with 10 bases between. The CDR3 spans 13 residues. The germline V gene encodes CDR1 SGHAT and CDR2 FQNNGV. As DNA, the CDR3 is TGTGCCAGCAGCTTAGTGGGGCCCGTTGAGCAGTTCTTC. This codes for CASSLVGPVEQFF.

CDR3 loop: CASIDLGGTQYF. The CDR3 DNA reads TGTGCCAGCATTGACCTCGGGGGGACCCAGTACTTC. The genes are TRBV2 and TRBJ2-5, with D possibly matching TRBD2 (6 bases). This CDR3 is built from 12 residues. The germline V and J ends were trimmed by 7 bases and 7 bases, with 13 bases remaining between them. Germline V lookup: CDR1 SNHLY, CDR2 FYNNEI.

The rearrangement uses TRBV27 and TRBJ1-2; 9 nucleotides align to TRBD1. The CDR3 extends over 15 amino acids. Trimming took 6 bases from V and 1 from J; bases not matched to a gene: 6. Germline loops: CDR1 MNHEY, CDR2 SMNVEV (reference sequence). CDR3 bases: TGTGCCAGCAGCCCGCAGACAGGGGGTAACTATGGCTACACCTTC. Encoded protein: CASSPQTGGNYGYTF.

V gene TRBV19 combines with J gene TRBJ1-1, with a possible D match to TRBD1 (5 bases). Trimming cost V 4 bases and J 1 base, with 7 bases left between them. Germline lookup yields CDR1 LNHDA and CDR2 SQIVND (reference sequence). This CDR3 is 13 amino acids long. CDR3 protein: CASSSDRNTEAFF. Here the CDR3 DNA reads TGTGCCAGTAGTAGCGACAGGAACACTGAAGCTTTCTTT.